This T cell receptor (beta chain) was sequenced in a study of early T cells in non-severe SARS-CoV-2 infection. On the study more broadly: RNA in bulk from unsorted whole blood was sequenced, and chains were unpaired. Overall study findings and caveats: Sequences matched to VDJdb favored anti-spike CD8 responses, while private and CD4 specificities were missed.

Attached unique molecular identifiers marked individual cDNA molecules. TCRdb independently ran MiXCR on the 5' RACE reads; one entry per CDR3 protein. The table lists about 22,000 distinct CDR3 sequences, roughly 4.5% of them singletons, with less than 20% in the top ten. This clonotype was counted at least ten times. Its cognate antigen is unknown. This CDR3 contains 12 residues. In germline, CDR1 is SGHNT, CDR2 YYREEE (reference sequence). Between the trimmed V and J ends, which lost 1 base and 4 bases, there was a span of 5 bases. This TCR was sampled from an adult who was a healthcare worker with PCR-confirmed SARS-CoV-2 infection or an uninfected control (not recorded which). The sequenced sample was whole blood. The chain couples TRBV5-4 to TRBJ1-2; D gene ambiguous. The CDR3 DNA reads TGTGCCAGCAGCTTGATTTCCTATGGCTACACCTTC. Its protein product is CASSLISYGYTF.